This T cell receptor (beta chain) was sequenced during a study of beta chain features in type 1 diabetes. This clone was seen only a few times. Investigators reverse transcribed all isolated RNA, so they sequenced expressed TCRB transcripts. Profiling relied on immunoSEQ multiplex PCR, and the TCRdb table lists in-frame clones only, not all of them. The sample gives approximately 110,000 clones, 30% to 50% of which show up once; approximately 0.065% is in the top ten. In germline, CDR1 is MDHEN, CDR2 SYDVKM. The CDR3 is 12 residues long. V was cut by 8 bases and J by 2 bases, with 10 bases left in between.

This chain connects TRBV28 to TRBJ2-7; a possible D gene is TRBD1 (6 bases). The source material was stem cell memory CD4+ T cells from blood. This TCR derives from a woman between 18 and 30 years old in good health. The CDR3 nucleotides read TGTGCCAGCGAACAGGGCACCTACGAGCAGTACTTC. Translated: CASEQGTYEQYF.